One sample yielded the 2 T cell receptor beta chains listed below, sequenced in a study of blood T cell repertoires in COVID-19. Method: immunoSEQ multiplex PCR; TCRdb's copy keeps in-frame clones and lacks some. The sample shows a few hundred thousand clones, about 90% of them seen only once. The specimen sequenced was PBMCs or T cells enriched from blood (not recorded which). The receptors derive from a woman aged 50 to 65 who had been exposed to COVID-19.

The DNA of the CDR3 is TGTGCCAGCAGGTCCTCGGGGAAGACGGACGGCTACACCTTC. Residues: CASRSSGKTDGYTF. The rearrangement joins TRBV11-2 to TRBJ1-2; D is unresolved. Germline CDR1 and CDR2: SGHAT and FQNNGV. This CDR3 region has 14 residues. V was shortened by 6 bases and J by 8 bases, with 19 bases between the two germline ends.

The genes are TRBV11-2 and TRBJ2-1, with D possibly being TRBD2 (5 bases). Germline V gives CDR1 SGHAT, CDR2 FQNNGV. The ends were cut back, 0 bases at V and 8 bases at J, with 8 bases in the middle. The CDR3 has 13 residues. This CDR3 is CASSLDLRDEQFF. In DNA, the CDR3 is TGTGCCAGCAGCTTAGATCTGAGGGATGAGCAGTTCTTC. The full variable domain, rest sourced from reference TRBV11-2 and TRBJ2-1, is EAGVAQSPRYKIIEKRQSVAFWCNPISGHATLYWYQQILGQGPKLLIQFQNNGVVDDSQLPKDRFSAERLKGVDSTLKIQPAKLEDSAVYLCASSLDLRDEQFFGPGTRLTVL.